The sequence of this T cell receptor beta chain was determined in a study of kidney transplant recipient with SARS-CoV-2 infection. The table lists this clonotype with many counts. TCRdb fed the reads into MiXCR, producing one record per CDR3 protein. In the table there are about 240,000 distinct CDR3 sequences, more than 25% of which are singletons. The germline V gene has CDR1 SGHRS and CDR2 YFSETQ. CDR3 length: 12 amino acids. V was shortened by 2 bases and J by 5 bases, with 7 bases between the two germline ends. The TCR originated in a male patient in his thirties who had COVID-19 and was a kidney transplant recipient. Some T cells may possibly be graft donor cells. The material was a blood sample, obtained at baseline and on day 111 from a kidney transplant recipient. The V gene is TRBV5-1, the J gene TRBJ1-2, with D hard to call. The CDR3 nucleotides read TGCGCCAGCAGCTTATCATTTTATGGCTACACCTTC. Amino acids: CASSLSFYGYTF.